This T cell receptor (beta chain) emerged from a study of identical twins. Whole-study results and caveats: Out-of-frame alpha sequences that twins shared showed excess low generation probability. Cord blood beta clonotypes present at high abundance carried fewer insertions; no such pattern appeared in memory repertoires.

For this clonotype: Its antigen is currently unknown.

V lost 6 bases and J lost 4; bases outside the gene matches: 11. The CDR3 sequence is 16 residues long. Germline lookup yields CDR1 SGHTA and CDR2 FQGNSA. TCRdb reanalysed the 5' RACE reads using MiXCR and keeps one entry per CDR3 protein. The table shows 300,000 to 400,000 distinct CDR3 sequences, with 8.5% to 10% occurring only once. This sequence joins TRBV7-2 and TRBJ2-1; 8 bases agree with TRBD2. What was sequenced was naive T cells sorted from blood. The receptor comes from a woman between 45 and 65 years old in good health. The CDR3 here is CASRAGAAGVYNEQFF. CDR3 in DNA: TGTGCCAGCAGAGCGGGGGCAGCGGGAGTTTACAATGAGCAGTTCTTC.